This T cell receptor beta chain was obtained from a study of CD8+ T cells in alopecia areata. Study-level findings and limits: Resident alphabeta T cells of normal skin are also sequenced in scalp samples. While patients received tofacitinib, many expanded lesional clones remained present in scalp and blood.

A remark on this clone: The antigen is undetermined.

Trimming shortened V by 1 base and J by 3 bases, and 9 bases separated the two germline ends. The CDR3 has 14 amino acids. Looked up from germline, CDR1 is LGHNA and CDR2 is YNFKEQ. cDNA serving as the sequencing template came from extracted, reverse transcribed RNA. Clones were sequenced by immunoSEQ multiplex PCR, and TCRdb holds only the in-frame ones, with some missing. The sample lists about 120,000 clones; around 50% were seen once. The treatment denotes: oral pan-JAK inhibitor, 5-10 mg twice daily. Sequenced here: CD8+ T cells sorted from blood, sampled at week 24, from a patient treated with tofacitinib. V and J are TRBV4-2 and TRBJ1-1; a possible D gene is TRBD1 (5 bases). This sequence was found in a human donor with alopecia areata. The CDR3 nucleotides read TGTGCCAGCAGCCAAGCAGGGTACGACACTGAAGCTTTCTTT. The encoded protein is CASSQAGYDTEAFF.